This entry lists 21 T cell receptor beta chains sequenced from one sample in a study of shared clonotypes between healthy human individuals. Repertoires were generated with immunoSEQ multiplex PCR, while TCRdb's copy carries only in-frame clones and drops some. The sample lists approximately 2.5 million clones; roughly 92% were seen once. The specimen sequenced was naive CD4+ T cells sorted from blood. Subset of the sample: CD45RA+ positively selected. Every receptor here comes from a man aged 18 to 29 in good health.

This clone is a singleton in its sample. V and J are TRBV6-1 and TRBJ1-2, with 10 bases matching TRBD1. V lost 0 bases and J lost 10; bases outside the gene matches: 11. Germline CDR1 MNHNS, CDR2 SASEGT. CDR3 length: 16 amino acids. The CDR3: CASSEAVWGQGQDYTF. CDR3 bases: TGTGCCAGCAGTGAAGCAGTTTGGGGACAGGGGCAAGACTACACCTTC.

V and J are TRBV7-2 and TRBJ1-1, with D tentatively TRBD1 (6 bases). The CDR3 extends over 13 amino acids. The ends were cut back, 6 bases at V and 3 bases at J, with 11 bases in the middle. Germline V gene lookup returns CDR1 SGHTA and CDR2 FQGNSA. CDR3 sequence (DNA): TGTGCCAGCAGACTACAGGGCTACACTGAAGCTTTCTTT. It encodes CASRLQGYTEAFF. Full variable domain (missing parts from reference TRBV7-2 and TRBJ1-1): GAGVSQSPSNKVTEKGKDVELRCDPISGHTALYWYRQSLGQGLEFLIYFQGNSAPDKSGLPSDRFSAERTGGSVSTLTIQRTQQEDSAVYLCASRLQGYTEAFFGQGTRLTVV.

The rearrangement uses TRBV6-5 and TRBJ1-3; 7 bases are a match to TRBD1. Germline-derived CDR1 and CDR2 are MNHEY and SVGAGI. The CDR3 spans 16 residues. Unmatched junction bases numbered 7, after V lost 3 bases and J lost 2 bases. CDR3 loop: CASSYADRPPGNTIYF. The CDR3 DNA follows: TGTGCCAGCAGTTATGCGGACAGGCCACCTGGAAACACCATATATTTT.

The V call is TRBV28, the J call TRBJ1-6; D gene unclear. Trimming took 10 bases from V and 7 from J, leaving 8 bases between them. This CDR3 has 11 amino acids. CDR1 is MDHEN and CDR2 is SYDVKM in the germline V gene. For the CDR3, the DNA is TGTGCCACCTCGGACAATTCACCCCTCCACTTT. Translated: CATSDNSPLHF.

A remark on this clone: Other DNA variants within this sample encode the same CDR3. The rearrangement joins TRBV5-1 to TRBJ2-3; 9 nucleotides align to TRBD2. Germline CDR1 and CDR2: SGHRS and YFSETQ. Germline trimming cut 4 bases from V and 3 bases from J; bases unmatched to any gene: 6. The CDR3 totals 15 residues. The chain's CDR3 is CASSSLAGTTDTQYF. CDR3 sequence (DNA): TGCGCCAGCAGCAGTCTAGCGGGGACGACAGATACGCAGTATTTT.

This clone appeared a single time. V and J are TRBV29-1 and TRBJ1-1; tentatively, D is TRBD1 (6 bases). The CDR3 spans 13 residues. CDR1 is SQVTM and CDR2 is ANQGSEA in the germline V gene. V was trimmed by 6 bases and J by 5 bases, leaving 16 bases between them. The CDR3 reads CSVGDRSRTEAFF. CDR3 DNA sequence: TGCAGCGTCGGTGACAGGTCCAGAACTGAAGCTTTCTTT.

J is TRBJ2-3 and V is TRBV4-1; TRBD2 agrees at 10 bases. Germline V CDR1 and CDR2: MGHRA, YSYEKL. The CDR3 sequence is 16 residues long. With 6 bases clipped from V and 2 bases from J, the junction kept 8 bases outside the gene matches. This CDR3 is CASSPSGGTYTDTQYF. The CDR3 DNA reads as TGCGCCAGCAGTCCTAGCGGGGGAACTTACACAGATACGCAGTATTTT.

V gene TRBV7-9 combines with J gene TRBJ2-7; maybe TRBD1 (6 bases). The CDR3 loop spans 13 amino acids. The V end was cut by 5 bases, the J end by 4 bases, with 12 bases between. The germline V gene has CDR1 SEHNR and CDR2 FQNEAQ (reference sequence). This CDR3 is CASSPRQVYEQYF. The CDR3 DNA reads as TGTGCCAGCAGCCCGCGACAGGTTTACGAGCAGTACTTC.

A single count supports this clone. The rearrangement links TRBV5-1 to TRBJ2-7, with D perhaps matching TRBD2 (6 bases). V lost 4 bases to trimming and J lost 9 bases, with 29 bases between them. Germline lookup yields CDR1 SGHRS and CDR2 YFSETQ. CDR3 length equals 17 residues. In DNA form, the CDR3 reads TGCGCCAGCAGCCTCGCGGCGGGATGGACCGAGTACGAGTCGCAGTACTTC. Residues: CASSLAAGWTEYESQYF.

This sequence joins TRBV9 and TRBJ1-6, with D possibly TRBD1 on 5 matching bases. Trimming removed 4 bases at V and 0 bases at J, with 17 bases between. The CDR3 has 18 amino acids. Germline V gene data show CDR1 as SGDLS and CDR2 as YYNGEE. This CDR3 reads CASSYILGRSSYNSPLHF. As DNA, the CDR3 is TGTGCCAGCAGCTATATCCTGGGACGGAGCTCCTATAATTCACCCCTCCACTTT.

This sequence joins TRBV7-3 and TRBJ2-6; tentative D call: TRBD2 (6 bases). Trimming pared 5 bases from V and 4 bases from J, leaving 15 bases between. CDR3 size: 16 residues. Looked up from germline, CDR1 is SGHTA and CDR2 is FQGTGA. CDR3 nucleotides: TGTGCCAGCAGCACCAACGCGGGGTCAGGGGCCAACGTCCTGACTTTC. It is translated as CASSTNAGSGANVLTF.

The CDR3 DNA reads TGTGCCATCAGTGACCAAATAGACACGGGCCCGGGCCGTGGGCGTGAAGCTTTCTTT. Translation gives CAISDQIDTGPGRGREAFF. The J gene is TRBJ1-1, the V gene TRBV10-3; D not resolved. V lost 3 bases, J lost 7 bases, and 30 bases lay in between. The CDR3 consists of 19 residues. Germline-derived CDR1 and CDR2 are ENHRY and SYGVKD.

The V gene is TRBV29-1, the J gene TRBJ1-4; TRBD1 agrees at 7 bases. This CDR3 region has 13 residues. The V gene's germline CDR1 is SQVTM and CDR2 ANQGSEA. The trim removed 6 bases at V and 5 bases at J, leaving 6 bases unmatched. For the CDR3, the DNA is TGCAGCGTAACCGGGACAGAAAATGAAAAACTGTTTTTT. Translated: CSVTGTENEKLFF.

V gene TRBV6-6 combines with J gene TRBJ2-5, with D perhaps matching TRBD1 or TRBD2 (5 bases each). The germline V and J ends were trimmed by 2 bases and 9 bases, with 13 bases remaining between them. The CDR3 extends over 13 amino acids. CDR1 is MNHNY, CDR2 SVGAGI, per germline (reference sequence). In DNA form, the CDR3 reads TGTGCCAGCAGTTACGAGGGGTCCGGCGCCCAGTACTTC. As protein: CASSYEGSGAQYF.

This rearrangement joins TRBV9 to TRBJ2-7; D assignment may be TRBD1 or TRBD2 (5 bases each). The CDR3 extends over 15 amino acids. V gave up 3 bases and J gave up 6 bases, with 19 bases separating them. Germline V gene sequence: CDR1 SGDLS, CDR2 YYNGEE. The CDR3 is CASSAGAETMGEQYF. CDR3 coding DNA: TGTGCCAGCAGCGCCGGGGCAGAGACTATGGGCGAGCAGTACTTC. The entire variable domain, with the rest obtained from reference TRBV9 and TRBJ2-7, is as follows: DSGVTQTPKHLITATGQRVTLRCSPRSGDLSVYWYQQSLDQGLQFLIQYYNGEERAKGNILERFSAQQFPDLHSELNLSSLELGDSALYFCASSAGAETMGEQYFGPGTRLTVT.

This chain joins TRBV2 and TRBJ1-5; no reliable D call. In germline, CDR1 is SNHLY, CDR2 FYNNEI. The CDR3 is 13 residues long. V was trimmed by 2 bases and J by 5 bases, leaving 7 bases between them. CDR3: CASSETGYQPQHF. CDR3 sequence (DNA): TGTGCCAGCAGTGAAACGGGTTATCAGCCCCAGCATTTT.

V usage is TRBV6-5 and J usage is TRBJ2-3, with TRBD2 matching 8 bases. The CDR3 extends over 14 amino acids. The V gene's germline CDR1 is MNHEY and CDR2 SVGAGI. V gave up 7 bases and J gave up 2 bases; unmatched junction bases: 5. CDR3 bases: TGTGCCAGCATGGTAGCGGGGACCACAGATACGCAGTATTTT. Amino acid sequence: CASMVAGTTDTQYF.

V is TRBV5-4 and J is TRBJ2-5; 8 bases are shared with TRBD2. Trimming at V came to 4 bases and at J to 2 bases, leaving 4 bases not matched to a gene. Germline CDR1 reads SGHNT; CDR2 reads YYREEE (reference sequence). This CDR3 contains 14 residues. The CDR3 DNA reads TGTGCCAGCAGCCAGGGGACTAGGCAAGAGACCCAGTACTTC. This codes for CASSQGTRQETQYF.

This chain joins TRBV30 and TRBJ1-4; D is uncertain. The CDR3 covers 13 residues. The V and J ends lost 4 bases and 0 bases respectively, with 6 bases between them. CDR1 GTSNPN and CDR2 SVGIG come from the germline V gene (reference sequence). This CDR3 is CAWNSATNEKLFF. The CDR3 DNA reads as TGTGCCTGGAACAGTGCAACTAATGAAAAACTGTTTTTT.

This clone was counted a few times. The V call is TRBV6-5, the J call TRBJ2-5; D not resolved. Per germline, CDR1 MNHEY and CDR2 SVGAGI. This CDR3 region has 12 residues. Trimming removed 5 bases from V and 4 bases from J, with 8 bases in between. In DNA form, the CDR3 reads TGTGCCAGCAGTCACCCGGGAGAGACCCAGTACTTC. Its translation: CASSHPGETQYF.

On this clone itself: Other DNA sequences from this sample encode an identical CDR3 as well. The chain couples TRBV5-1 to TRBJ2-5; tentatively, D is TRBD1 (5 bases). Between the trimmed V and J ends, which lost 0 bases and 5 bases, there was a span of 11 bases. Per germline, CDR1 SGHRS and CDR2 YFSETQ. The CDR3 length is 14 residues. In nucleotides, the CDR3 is TGCGCCAGCAGCTTGGGGGGCCCCCAGGAGACCCAGTACTTC. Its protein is CASSLGGPQETQYF.